The clone carrying this T cell receptor (beta chain) was picked up one time. This record belongs to a study of blood T cell repertoires in COVID-19. This CDR3 is built from 16 residues. The germline CDR1 and CDR2 sequences are MDHEN and SYDVKM. Losses at the gene ends were 5 bases for V and 7 bases for J; bases not matched to a gene: 16. Per the original data handling: Scientists estimated how many nucleated cells there were by amplifying reference gene primers. The protocol was immunoSEQ multiplex PCR, while the TCRdb copy is restricted to in-frame clones and leaves out a portion. Clone size and the V and J calls come from that table; the DNA yielded D and trimming. Of nearly 250,000 clones in the sample, 70% to 85% were seen once.

Sequenced material: peripheral blood. The rearrangement links TRBV28 to TRBJ1-2; 7 bases align to TRBD1. This clonotype originated in a woman of 80 years or more with acute or convalescent COVID-19. The CDR3 DNA is TGTGCCAGCAGTGTCCATCAGAATCGAGGGGGCCTTGGCTACACCTTC. Translation: CASSVHQNRGGLGYTF.